What follows are 10 T cell receptor beta chains derived from one specimen sequenced in a study of T-cell reconstitution after alpha-beta-depleted transplantation in children. Unique molecular identifiers were used to barcode this TCRbeta library. MiXCR, applied by TCRdb to the PCR reads, yields one record per CDR3 protein. The repertoire holds fewer than 750,000 distinct CDR3 sequences, with 23% as singletons. The material sequenced was PBMCs, mostly from graft donor cells, taken 360 days after TCRalphabeta/CD19-depleted stem cell transplant. Every receptor here comes from a boy less than two years old who had a stem cell transplant for acute myeloid leukemia, so the T cells may come from the graft donor.

The chain carries TRBV4-2 and TRBJ1-1, with D hard to call. The germline V and J ends were trimmed by 4 bases and 3 bases, with 9 bases remaining between them. Per germline, CDR1 LGHNA and CDR2 YNFKEQ. The CDR3 has 13 residues. The CDR3 reads CASSPLGDTEAFF. The CDR3 nucleotides are TGTGCCAGCAGCCCCCTCGGGGACACTGAAGCTTTCTTT.

This clonotype was detected only a few times. V gene TRBV29-1 combines with J gene TRBJ1-2; D is ambiguous. From germline, CDR1 is SQVTM and CDR2 ANQGSEA. The CDR3 has 11 amino acids. V lost 6 bases and J lost 2, with 7 bases in between. This CDR3 reads CSVPGNYGYTF. As DNA, the CDR3 is TGCAGCGTCCCCGGAAACTATGGCTACACCTTC.

This clonotype showed up many times. The DNA of the CDR3 is TGTGCCAGCAGTTACTCGAACCTAGCGGGGGGGACCTACAATGAGCAGTTCTTC. This translates into CASSYSNLAGGTYNEQFF. The chain is built from TRBV6-5 and TRBJ2-1; the match to TRBD2 covers 12 bases. V dropped 0 bases and J dropped 2; count of bases not matched to a gene: 5. The CDR3 runs to 18 residues. Germline assignment: CDR1 MNHEY and CDR2 SVGAGI.

This clonotype was observed many times. The CDR3 is CASSELGTGGKNEQFF. As DNA, the CDR3 is TGTGCCAGCAGCGAACTCGGGACAGGGGGCAAGAATGAGCAGTTCTTC. V gene TRBV9 combines with J gene TRBJ2-1, with 12 bases identical to TRBD1. J lost 7 bases, V lost 3 bases, and 8 bases had no gene match. The CDR3 length is 16 residues. Germline loops: CDR1 SGDLS, CDR2 YYNGEE.

V and J are TRBV12-3 or TRBV12-4 and TRBJ2-1, with D possibly matching TRBD2 (6 bases). V dropped 6 bases and J dropped 9 bases, with 15 bases sitting between them. CDR3 length equals 13 residues. The CDR3 loop reads CASSTQTSSEQFF. The CDR3 region has the DNA TGTGCCAGCAGCACCCAGACTAGTTCTGAGCAGTTCTTC.

The chain couples TRBV6-6 to TRBJ2-2; 8 bases line up with TRBD1. The V gene end was trimmed by 5 bases and the J gene end by 6 bases; junction bases not matched to a gene: 2. CDR1 is MNHNY, CDR2 SVGAGI, per germline (reference sequence). This CDR3 spans 13 amino acids. The CDR3 coding sequence is TGTGCCAGCAGTATACAGGGGGCCGGGGAGCTGTTTTTT. The encoded protein is CASSIQGAGELFF.

This clonotype was detected ten times or more. The chain has TRBV6-5 and TRBJ2-7; 11 bases map to TRBD1. This CDR3 is built from 15 residues. The germline V gene has CDR1 MNHEY and CDR2 SVGAGI. The trim removed 2 bases at V and 6 bases at J, leaving 6 bases unmatched. The CDR3 nucleotides are TGTGCCAGCAGTTACGGGACAGGGACAGGGGGCGAGCAGTACTTC. Protein: CASSYGTGTGGEQYF.

This clonotype came up a few times. The V gene is TRBV9, the J gene TRBJ2-1; perhaps D is TRBD1 or TRBD2 (5 bases each). CDR3 length equals 16 residues. Germline V gives CDR1 SGDLS, CDR2 YYNGEE. V shed 0 bases and J shed 0 bases, with 10 bases lying between them. The CDR3 spells CASSVGRDPSYNEQFF. The CDR3 nucleotides read TGTGCCAGCAGCGTAGGTCGGGACCCCTCCTACAATGAGCAGTTCTTC.

This clonotype has only one observation. This chain links TRBV25-1 with TRBJ1-5; a weak D match, TRBD1 (5 bases). The V end was cut by 6 bases, the J end by 3 bases, with 9 bases between. Germline CDR1 MGHDK, CDR2 SYGVNS. The CDR3 is made up of 13 amino acids. CDR3 coding DNA: TGTGCCAGCAGAGGGGAGGACAATCAGCCCCAGCATTTT. Protein: CASRGEDNQPQHF.

This clonotype was seen repeatedly, ten times or more. The chain combines TRBV7-2 with TRBJ2-5; TRBD2 aligns across 7 bases. J lost 3 bases, V lost 7 bases, and 5 bases had no gene match. CDR3 size: 13 residues. Per the germline V gene, CDR1 is SGHTA and CDR2 is FQGNSA. DNA of the CDR3: TGTGCCAGCAACCCGGGGAGGGAAGAGACCCAGTACTTC. This codes for CASNPGREETQYF. The variable domain in full, with the rest retrieved from reference TRBV7-2 and TRBJ2-5, is GAGVSQSPSNKVTEKGKDVELRCDPISGHTALYWYRQSLGQGLEFLIYFQGNSAPDKSGLPSDRFSAERTGGSVSTLTIQRTQQEDSAVYLCASNPGREETQYFGPGTRLLVL.